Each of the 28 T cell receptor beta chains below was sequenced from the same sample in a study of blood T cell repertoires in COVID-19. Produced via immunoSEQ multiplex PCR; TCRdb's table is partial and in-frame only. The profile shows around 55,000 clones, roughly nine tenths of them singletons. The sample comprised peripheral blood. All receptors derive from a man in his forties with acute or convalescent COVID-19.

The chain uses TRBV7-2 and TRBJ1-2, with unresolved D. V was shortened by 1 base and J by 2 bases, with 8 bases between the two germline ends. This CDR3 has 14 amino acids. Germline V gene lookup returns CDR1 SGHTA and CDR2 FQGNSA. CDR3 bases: TGTGCCAGCAGCTTAGTCGGGGAAAACTATGGCTACACCTTC. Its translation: CASSLVGENYGYTF.

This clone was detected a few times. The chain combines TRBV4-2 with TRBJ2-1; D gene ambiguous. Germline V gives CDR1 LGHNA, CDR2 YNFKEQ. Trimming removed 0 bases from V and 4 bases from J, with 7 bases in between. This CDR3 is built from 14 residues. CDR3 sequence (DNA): TGTGCCAGCAGCCAAGATGTATCTTACAATGAGCAGTTCTTC. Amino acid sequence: CASSQDVSYNEQFF.

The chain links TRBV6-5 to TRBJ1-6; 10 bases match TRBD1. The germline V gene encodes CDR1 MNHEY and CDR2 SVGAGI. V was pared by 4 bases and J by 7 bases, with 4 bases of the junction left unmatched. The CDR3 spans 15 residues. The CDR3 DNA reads TGTGCCAGCAGTTCGGGGACAGGGGTGAATTCACCCCTCCACTTT. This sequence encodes CASSSGTGVNSPLHF.

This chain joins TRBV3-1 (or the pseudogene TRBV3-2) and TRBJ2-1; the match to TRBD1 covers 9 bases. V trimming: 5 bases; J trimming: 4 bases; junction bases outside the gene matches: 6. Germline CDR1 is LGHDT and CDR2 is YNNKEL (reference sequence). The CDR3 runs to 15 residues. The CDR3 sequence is CASSSRDRDYNEQFF. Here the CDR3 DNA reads TGTGCCAGCAGCTCCCGGGACAGGGATTACAATGAGCAGTTCTTC.

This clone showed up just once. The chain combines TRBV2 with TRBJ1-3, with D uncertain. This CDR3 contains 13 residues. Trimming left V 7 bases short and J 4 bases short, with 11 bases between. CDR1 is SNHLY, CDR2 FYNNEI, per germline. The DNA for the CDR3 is TGTGCCAGCATGGTCACGAGGGGAAACACCATATATTTT. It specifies CASMVTRGNTIYF.

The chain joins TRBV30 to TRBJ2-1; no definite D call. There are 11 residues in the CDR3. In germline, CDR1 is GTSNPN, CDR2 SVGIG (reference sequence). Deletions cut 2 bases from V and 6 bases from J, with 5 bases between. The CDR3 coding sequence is TGTGCCTGGAGTAACGGCAATGAGCAGTTCTTC. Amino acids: CAWSNGNEQFF.

CDR3 sequence reads: CASSSDFYNEQFF. In nucleotides, the CDR3 is TGTGCCAGCAGCTCGGACTTCTACAATGAGCAGTTCTTC. The chain joins TRBV7-9 to TRBJ2-1; D is perhaps TRBD2 (5 bases). The length of the CDR3 is 13 residues. V lost 4 bases and J lost 3, with 7 bases in between. The germline V gene encodes CDR1 SEHNR and CDR2 FQNEAQ (reference sequence).

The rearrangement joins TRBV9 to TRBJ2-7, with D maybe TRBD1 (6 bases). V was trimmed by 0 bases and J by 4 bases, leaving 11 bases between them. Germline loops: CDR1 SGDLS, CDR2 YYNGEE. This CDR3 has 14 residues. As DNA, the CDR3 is TGTGCCAGCAGCGTAGCAACTAGGGGGTACGAGCAGTACTTC. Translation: CASSVATRGYEQYF.

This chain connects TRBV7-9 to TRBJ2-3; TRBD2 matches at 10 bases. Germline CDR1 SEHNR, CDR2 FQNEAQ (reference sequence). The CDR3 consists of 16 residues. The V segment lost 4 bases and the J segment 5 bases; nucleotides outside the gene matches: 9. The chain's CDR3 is CASSSSGRGGKDTQYF. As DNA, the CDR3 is TGTGCCAGCAGCTCTAGCGGGAGAGGAGGCAAAGATACGCAGTATTTT.

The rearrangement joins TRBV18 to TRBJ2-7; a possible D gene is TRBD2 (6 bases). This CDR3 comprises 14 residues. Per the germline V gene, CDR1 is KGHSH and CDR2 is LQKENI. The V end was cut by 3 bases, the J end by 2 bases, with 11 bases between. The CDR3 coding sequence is TGTGCCAGCTCACCGGCTAGCGAGACCTACGAGCAGTACTTC. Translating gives CASSPASETYEQYF. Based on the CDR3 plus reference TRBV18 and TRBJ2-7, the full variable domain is NAGVMQNPRHLVRRRGQEARLRCSPMKGHSHVYWYRQLPEEGLKFMVYLQKENIIDESGMPKERFSAEFPKEGPSILRIQQVVRGDSAAYFCASSPASETYEQYFGPGTRLTVT.

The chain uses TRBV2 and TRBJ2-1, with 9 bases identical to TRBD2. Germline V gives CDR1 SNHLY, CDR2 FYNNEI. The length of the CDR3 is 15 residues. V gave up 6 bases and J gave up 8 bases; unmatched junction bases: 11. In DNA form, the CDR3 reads TGTGCCAGCAGGGGGGGTAATAGCGGGAGCGATGAGCAGTTCTTC. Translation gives CASRGGNSGSDEQFF.

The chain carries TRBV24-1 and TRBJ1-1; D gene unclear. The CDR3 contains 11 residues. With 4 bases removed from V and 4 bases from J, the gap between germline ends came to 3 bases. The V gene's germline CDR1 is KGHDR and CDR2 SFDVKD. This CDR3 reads CATSDSTEAFF. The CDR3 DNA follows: TGTGCCACCAGTGACTCCACTGAAGCTTTCTTT.

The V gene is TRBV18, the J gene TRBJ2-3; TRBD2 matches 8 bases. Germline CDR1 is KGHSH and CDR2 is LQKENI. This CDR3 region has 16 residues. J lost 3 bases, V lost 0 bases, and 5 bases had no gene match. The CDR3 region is CASSPPSGRGTDTQYF. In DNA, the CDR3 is TGTGCCAGCTCACCACCCAGCGGGAGAGGAACAGATACGCAGTATTTT. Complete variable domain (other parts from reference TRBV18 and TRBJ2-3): NAGVMQNPRHLVRRRGQEARLRCSPMKGHSHVYWYRQLPEEGLKFMVYLQKENIIDESGMPKERFSAEFPKEGPSILRIQQVVRGDSAAYFCASSPPSGRGTDTQYFGPGTRLTVL.

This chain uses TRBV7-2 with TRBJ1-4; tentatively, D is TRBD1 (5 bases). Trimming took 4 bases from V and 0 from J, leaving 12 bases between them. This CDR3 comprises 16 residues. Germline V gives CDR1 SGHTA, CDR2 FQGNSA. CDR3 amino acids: CASSSGGTSTNEKLFF. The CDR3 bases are TGTGCCAGCAGCTCGGGGGGAACTTCAACTAATGAAAAACTGTTTTTT.

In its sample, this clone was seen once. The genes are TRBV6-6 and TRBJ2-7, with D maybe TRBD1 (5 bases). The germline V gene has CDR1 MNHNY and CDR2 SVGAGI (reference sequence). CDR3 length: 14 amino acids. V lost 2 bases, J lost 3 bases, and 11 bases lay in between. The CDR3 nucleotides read TGTGCCAGCAGTTACACGGACACTTACTACGAGCAGTACTTC. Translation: CASSYTDTYYEQYF.

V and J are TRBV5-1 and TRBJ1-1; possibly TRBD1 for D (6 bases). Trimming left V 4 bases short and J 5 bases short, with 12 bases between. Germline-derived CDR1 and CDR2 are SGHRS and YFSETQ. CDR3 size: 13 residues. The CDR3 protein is CASSPLTGTEAFF. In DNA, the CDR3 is TGCGCCAGCAGCCCACTAACAGGGACTGAAGCTTTCTTT.

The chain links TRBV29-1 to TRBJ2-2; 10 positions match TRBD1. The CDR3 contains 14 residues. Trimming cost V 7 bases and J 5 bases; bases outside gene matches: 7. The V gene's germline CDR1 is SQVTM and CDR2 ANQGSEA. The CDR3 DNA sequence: TGCAGCGCCAAGACAGGGGGCCAAACCGGGGAGCTGTTTTTT. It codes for CSAKTGGQTGELFF.

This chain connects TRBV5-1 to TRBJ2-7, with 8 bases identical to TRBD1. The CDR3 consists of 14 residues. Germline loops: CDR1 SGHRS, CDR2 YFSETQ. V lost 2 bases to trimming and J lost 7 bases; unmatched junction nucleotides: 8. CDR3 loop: CASSFGQGAGEQYF. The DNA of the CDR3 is TGCGCCAGCAGCTTTGGGCAGGGGGCAGGGGAGCAGTACTTC.

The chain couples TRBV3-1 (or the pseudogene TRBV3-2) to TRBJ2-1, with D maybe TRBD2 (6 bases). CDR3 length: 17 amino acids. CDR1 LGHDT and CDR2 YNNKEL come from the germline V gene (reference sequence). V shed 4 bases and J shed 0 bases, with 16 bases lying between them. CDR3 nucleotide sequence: TGTGCCAGCAGCCGATACCTAGCGCAGAGCTCCTACAATGAGCAGTTCTTC. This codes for CASSRYLAQSSYNEQFF.

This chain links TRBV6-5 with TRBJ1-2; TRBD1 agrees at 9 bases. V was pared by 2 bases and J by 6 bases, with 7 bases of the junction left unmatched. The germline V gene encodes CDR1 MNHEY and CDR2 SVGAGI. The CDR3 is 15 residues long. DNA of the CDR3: TGTGCCAGCAGTTACAAAACAGGGGGCATGGATGGCTACACCTTC. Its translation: CASSYKTGGMDGYTF.

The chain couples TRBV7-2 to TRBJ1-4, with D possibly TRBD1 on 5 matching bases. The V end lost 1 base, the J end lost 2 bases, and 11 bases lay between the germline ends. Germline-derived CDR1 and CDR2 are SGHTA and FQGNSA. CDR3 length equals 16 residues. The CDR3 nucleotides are TGTGCCAGCAGCTTAGAGGGGCCGTCGACTAATGAAAAACTGTTTTTT. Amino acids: CASSLEGPSTNEKLFF. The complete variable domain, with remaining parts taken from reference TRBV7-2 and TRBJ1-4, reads GAGVSQSPSNKVTEKGKDVELRCDPISGHTALYWYRQSLGQGLEFLIYFQGNSAPDKSGLPSDRFSAERTGGSVSTLTIQRTQQEDSAVYLCASSLEGPSTNEKLFFGSGTQLSVL.

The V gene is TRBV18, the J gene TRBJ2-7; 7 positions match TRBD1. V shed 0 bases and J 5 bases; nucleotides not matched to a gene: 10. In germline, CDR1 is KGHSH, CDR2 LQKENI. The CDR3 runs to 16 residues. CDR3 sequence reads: CASSPPDRVQLHEQYF. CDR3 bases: TGTGCCAGCTCACCACCCGACAGGGTCCAATTACACGAGCAGTACTTC.

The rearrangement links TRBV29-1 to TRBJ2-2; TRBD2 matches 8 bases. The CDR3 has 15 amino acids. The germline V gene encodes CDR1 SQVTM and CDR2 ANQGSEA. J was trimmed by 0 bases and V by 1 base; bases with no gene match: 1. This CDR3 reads CSVEGTSPNTGELFF. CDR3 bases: TGCAGCGTTGAAGGGACTAGCCCGAACACCGGGGAGCTGTTTTTT.

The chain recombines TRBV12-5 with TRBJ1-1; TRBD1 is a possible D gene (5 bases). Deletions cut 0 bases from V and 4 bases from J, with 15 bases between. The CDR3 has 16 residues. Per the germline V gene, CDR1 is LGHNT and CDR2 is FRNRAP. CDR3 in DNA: TGTGCTAGTGGTTTGGTGGGACCATCGGGGGGCACTGAAGCTTTCTTT. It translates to CASGLVGPSGGTEAFF. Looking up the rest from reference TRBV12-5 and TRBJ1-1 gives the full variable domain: DARVTQTPRHKVTEMGQEVTMRCQPILGHNTVFWYRQTMMQGLELLAYFRNRAPLDDSGMPKDRFSAEMPDATLATLKIQPSEPRDSAVYFCASGLVGPSGGTEAFFGQGTRLTVV.

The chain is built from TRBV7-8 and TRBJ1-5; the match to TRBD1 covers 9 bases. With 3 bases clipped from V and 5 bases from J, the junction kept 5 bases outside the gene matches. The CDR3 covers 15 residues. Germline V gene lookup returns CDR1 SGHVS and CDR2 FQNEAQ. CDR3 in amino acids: CASSLNRGPDQPQHF. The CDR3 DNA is TGTGCCAGCAGCTTGAACAGGGGGCCTGATCAGCCCCAGCATTTT.

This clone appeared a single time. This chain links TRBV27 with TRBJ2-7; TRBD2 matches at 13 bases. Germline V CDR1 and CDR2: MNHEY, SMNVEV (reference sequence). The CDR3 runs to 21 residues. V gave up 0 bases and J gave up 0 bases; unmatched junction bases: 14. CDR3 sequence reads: CASSLSGGHGLAGVSSYEQYF. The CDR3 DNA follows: TGTGCCAGCAGTTTATCTGGGGGGCATGGACTAGCGGGAGTTAGCTCCTACGAGCAGTACTTC.

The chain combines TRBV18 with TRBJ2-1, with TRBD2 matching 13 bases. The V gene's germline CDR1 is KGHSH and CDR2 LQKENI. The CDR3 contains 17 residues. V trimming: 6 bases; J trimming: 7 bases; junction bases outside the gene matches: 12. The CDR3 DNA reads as TGTGCCAGCTCGCCTGGACTAGCGGGAGAGAGTGCAAATGAGCAGTTCTTC. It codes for CASSPGLAGESANEQFF.

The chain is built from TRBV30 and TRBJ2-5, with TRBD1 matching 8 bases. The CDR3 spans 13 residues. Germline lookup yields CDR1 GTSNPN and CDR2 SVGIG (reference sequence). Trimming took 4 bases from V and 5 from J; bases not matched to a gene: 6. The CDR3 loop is CAWKRTGTETQYF. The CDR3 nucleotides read TGTGCCTGGAAAAGGACAGGGACGGAGACCCAGTACTTC.